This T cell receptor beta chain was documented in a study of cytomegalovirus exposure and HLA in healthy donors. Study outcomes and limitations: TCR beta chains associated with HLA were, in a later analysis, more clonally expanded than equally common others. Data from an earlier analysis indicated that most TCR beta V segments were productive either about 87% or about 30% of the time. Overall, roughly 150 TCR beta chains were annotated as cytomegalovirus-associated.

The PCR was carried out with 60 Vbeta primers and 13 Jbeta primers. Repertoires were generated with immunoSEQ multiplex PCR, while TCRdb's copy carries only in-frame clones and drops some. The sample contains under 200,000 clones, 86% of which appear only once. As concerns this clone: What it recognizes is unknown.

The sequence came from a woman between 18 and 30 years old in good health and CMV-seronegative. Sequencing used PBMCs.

The chain's CDR3 is CASGLRDRVKNEQFF. CDR3 coding DNA: TGTGCCAGCGGGCTCCGGGACAGGGTGAAGAATGAGCAGTTCTTC. This chain links TRBV11-2 with TRBJ2-1, with 9 bases matching TRBD1. Germline trimming cut 8 bases from V and 7 bases from J; bases unmatched to any gene: 12. Germline V gene sequence: CDR1 SGHAT, CDR2 FQNNGV. CDR3 length: 15 amino acids. The full variable domain, completed using reference TRBV11-2 and TRBJ2-1, is EAGVAQSPRYKIIEKRQSVAFWCNPISGHATLYWYQQILGQGPKLLIQFQNNGVVDDSQLPKDRFSAERLKGVDSTLKIQPAKLEDSAVYLCASGLRDRVKNEQFFGPGTRLTVL.